Sequencing of this TCR beta chain was carried out in a study of cytomegalovirus exposure and HLA in healthy donors (dated by TCRdb to about 2017). About the investigation overall: In an earlier analysis of roughly 500 of the donors, under 300 Gb of sequence data and 90 million to 120 million unique TCR beta sequences from about 180 million T cells were reported. An early release that covered fewer than 800 HLA-typed donors contained 250 to 350 gigabases of sequencing data and 65 million to 100 million unique TCR sequences. Alongside the repertoire data, information on donor age, sex, ethnicity and CMV serostatus was compiled. Every repertoire in the discovery cohort had been generated on one and the same sequencing platform. The study aimed to test whether signatures of past pathogen exposure could be identified by cataloging public T cell receptors. Among 350 to 400 genotyped donors of the cohort, an average of about 240,000 unique TCR beta nucleotide sequences were sequenced per donor, roughly 18% of them non-productive. A later analysis re-examined previously published TCR beta repertoires from more than 550 donors and added high-resolution HLA genotyping to investigate patterns of TCR occurrence. Five DR-DQ haplotypes were treated as single units for association and clustering because of strong linkage in the cohort. In addition to the first cohort of 500 to 850 subjects, a separate validation cohort of 120 different subjects was used. In the later analysis, no new phenotypic data were used to find candidate immune exposures; instead, reliance was placed on TCR beta sequences and their occurrence across donors. HLA typing included class I and class II loci at four-digit resolution. To decide whether each TCR beta V gene segment behaved as functional or pseudogenic, an earlier analysis of some 540 of the donors relied on high-throughput TCR beta sequencing. To predict cytomegalovirus infection status, the study combined high-throughput TCR immunosequencing, statistical association of individual TCRs with disease status, and machine learning. The T cell repertoires of roughly 660 subjects were profiled by immunosequencing and related to cytomegalovirus serostatus. The genetic ancestry cluster associated with self-reported Caucasian donors included 81% of the approximately 430 genotyped donors. The number of donors typed differed by locus, with roughly 620-640 for A, B, C, DRB1 and DQB1, 522 for DQA1, 606 for DPA1, and 400 to 490 for DPB1. Genome-wide SNP genotypes for about three fifths of the roughly 670 donors were used in a later genetic analysis, which treated that subset as a discovery cohort.

Overall results and qualifications from the work: It was suggested by the authors that the approach could potentially be generalized to other disease states and immunological phenotypes. HLA typing was unavailable for some donors at each locus, so association tests used only the typed subset. Roughly uniform sequencing depth across donors was assumed in presence/absence analyses, although this assumption may not hold. A later analysis found that most CMV-associated TCR beta chains appeared HLA-restricted, with HLA associations seemingly driven largely by CMV exposure. A later analysis reported that several top co-occurrence clusters appeared linked to parvovirus B19, influenza, CMV and Epstein-Barr virus. In a later analysis, TCR association rates were found to vary across HLA loci, with the most associated TCRs seen for DRB1 alleles and the fewest for HLA-C alleles. Most TCR sequences were seen in very few donors, while some public TCRs were found in many individuals. When HLA alleles, especially DR and DQ, strongly co-occurred, TCR associations were difficult to assign to individual alleles. The classifier was reported to diagnose cytomegalovirus status with high specificity and sensitivity in both the original and validation cohorts. An association between a missense DCLRE1C variant and V-gene and J-gene trimming of TCR beta chains was found in a later genetic analysis and replicated in an independent cohort. In a later analysis, over 15,000 TCR beta sequences were associated with specific HLA alleles at a false discovery rate of 0.05. The cohort was sequenced for TCR beta chains only, and without alpha or paired-chain data the features that could be detected were limited. A further reported finding was that TCR beta sequences accurately predicted the HLA-A and HLA-B alleles for most subjects in the first cohort. The sequencing pipeline was judged likely to have produced a cluster of highly shared sequence variants as a technical artifact. According to a later genetic analysis, donors in an Asian-associated ancestry cluster had fewer N-insertions in productive TCRs than the approximately 650-donor mean. Some IMGT-functional V segments, including TRBV6-2 and TRBV6-3, could not be told apart with the 87-base-pair reads, so those segments were excluded. Because counts were too low, approximately 15 rarely observed V segments, including chromosome 9 orphons, were excluded from the earlier analysis of several hundred of the donors. A total of roughly 160 TCR beta chains were listed by the study as associated with cytomegalovirus. A few of the identified cytomegalovirus-associated TCR beta chains were confirmed in vitro to be specific for cytomegalovirus antigens. Correlated functional status among segregating V segments might reflect linkage disequilibrium, but an unknown experimental factor could not be ruled out. The only immune exposure information available for the cohort was CMV serostatus. In an earlier analysis of around 600 of the donors, most TCR beta V segments were observed in productive rearrangements about 90% or about 30% of the time, broadly matching IMGT annotations. A later analysis found that HLA-associated TCR beta chains were more clonally expanded and had lower generation probabilities than equally common non-associated chains.

The cohort comprised some 680 healthy bone marrow donors. At the time of sampling, all cohort members were nominally healthy, though unrecorded immune exposures were likely present. The donor was CMV seronegative and was included in the group of a few hundred seronegative cohort members. A peripheral blood sample was collected from each donor, and TCR beta sequencing was performed on peripheral blood mononuclear cells. The Qiagen DNeasy Blood Extraction Kit was used to extract genomic DNA from the blood cell samples. Per the germline V gene, SGHAT is the CDR1 and FQNNGV is the CDR2. Including cysteine and phenylalanine, the CDR3 has 17 amino acids. CDR3 DNA only is kept here, 51 bases in frame from base 1. Trimming takes 5 bases off V and 0 bases off J; junction bases not matched to a gene: 8. Receptor libraries were prepared by the immunoSEQ multiplex PCR assay. For the multiplex PCR, a mixture combining 60 forward primers for TCR Vbeta segments and 13 reverse primers for TCR Jbeta segments was used. The CDR3 region of rearranged TCR beta genes was amplified from genomic DNA by a multiplex PCR assay. The amplified TCR beta libraries were sequenced on the Illumina HiSeq System as 87-base-pair reads. Turning to the authors' computational methods: A later analysis tallied 75 million to 95 million unique TCR beta chains across the 666 repertoires, and some 10 million of those chains were shared by two or more donors. Raw reads were error-corrected and collapsed into unique sequences by a nearest-neighbor algorithm in which closely related sequences were merged to remove PCR and sequencing errors. To assign V, D and J gene segments, CDR3 sequences were aligned to IMGT reference sequences. For a sequence to be retained, at least a six-nucleotide match to both a V gene segment and a J gene segment was required. Rearrangements were classified as productive when the CDR3 lacked stop codons and remained in frame with V and J, and all other rearrangements were classified as non-productive. Following IMGT convention, CDR3 was defined as the stretch from the second conserved V-encoded cysteine up to the conserved J-encoded phenylalanine. In an earlier analysis of approximately 500 of the donors, sequences lacking an unambiguous match to a single V gene segment were excluded. An earlier analysis of about 590 of the donors classified V segments as functional when productive rearrangements were above 56.7% and as segregating when the standard deviation between donors was above 5%. To diagnose cytomegalovirus status from the catalog of TCR beta chain sequences, a statistical classification framework was built. A later analysis assigned V and J genes by comparing TCR nucleotide sequences with IMGT/GENE-DB human TR gene sequences. In a later analysis, CDR3 sequences and most-parsimonious VDJ recombination scenarios were assigned using the TCRdist pipeline. A later analysis defined each TCR beta chain by its CDR3 amino acid sequence plus V-gene family, and excluded reads lacking a unique V-gene family. As a way to deal with suspected cross-contamination and a sequencing artifact, a later analysis dropped roughly 600 nucleotide sequences that were highly shared and had low generation probability. For each public chain, a later analysis derived a clonal expansion index from normalized ranks of inferred template counts within each repertoire. In a later analysis, generation probabilities were computed using a VDJ recombination model fitted to out-of-frame rearrangements, and the results were checked against IGoR. In a later analysis, TCR-TCR, TCR-HLA and TCR-CMV co-occurrence was scored with hypergeometric tests, and a repertoire-size bias correction was applied to TCR pairs. To estimate false discovery rates, a later analysis permuted the HLA or CMV assignments 20 times. A later analysis grouped co-occurring TCRs with DBSCAN, adding TCRdist sequence similarity when clustering within HLA-allele-positive subsets. Repertoires with fewer than 30,000 or more than 120,000 public chains, plus five repertoires with anomalous nucleotide sharing, were excluded from co-occurrence clustering. TCRdb took this table from immuneACCESS and kept in-frame rearrangements with V and J called. Such tables lack part of the clones; where checked against another copy, unresolved V genes explain under half of the gap, and the rest is unexplained. V, J and clone size are taken as reported in that table, and D and trimming were inferred from the DNA itself. A total of around 140,000 clones appear in this sample, roughly 10% of them only once. The ten biggest clones cover 1.8% of the sample.

A word on this clone: No cognate antigen has been identified for it. The record has no base qualities; no much larger clone is one base away.

The receptor was derived from a man aged 50 to 60 in good health and CMV-seronegative. The chain is assembled from TRBV11-2 and TRBJ1-5; a stretch of 9 junction bases matches TRBD1. What was sequenced was PBMCs. The DNA is TGTGCCAGCAGCCCCGGGACAGGGACTTATAGCAATCAGCCCCAGCATTTT. Translated, this is CASSPGTGTYSNQPQHF.